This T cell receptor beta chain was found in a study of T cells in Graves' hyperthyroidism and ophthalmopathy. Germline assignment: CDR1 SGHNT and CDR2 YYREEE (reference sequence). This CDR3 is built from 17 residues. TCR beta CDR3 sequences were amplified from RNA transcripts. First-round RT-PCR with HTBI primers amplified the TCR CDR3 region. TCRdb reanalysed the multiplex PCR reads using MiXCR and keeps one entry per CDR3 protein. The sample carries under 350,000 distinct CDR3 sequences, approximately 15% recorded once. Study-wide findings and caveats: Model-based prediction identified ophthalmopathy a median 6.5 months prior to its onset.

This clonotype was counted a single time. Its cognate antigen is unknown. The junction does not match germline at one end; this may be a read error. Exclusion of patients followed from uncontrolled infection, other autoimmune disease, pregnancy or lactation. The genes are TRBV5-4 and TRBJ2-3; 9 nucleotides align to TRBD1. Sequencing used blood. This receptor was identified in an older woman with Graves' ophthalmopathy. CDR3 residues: CVSSERSGTGFPDTQYF. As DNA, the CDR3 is TGTGTCAGCAGCGAGAGATCCGGGACAGGGTTCCCAGATACGCAGTATTTT.